Listed below are T cell receptor beta chains from one sample, sequenced in a study of neurological immune-mediated disorders. TCRdb called the 5' RACE reads again in MiXCR, with one record for every CDR3 protein. The sample holds about 58,000 distinct CDR3 sequences; about 3.4% are singletons and the top ten take approximately 6.6%. Specimen: PBMCs. These receptors came from a woman aged 60-75 years with multiple sclerosis. Both conserved end residues are part of each CDR3. The size entry is marked missing in some rows and otherwise reads once, few, many or a size class.

size: NA; J: TRBJ2-1; V: TRBV3-1; CDR3: CASSQDPSWGEGLNEQFF
size: many; J: TRBJ1-1; V: TRBV3-1; CDR3: CASSQVSPSSPEAFF
size: many; J: TRBJ2-2; V: TRBV2; CDR3: CASSESGQPYTGELFF
size: many; J: TRBJ2-5; V: TRBV20-1; CDR3: CSARPPSGGLQETQYF
size: many; J: TRBJ2-7; V: TRBV7-3; CDR3: CASSFSGGGNYEQYF
size: many; J: TRBJ2-6; V: TRBV20-1; CDR3: CSAREQGFSGANVLTF
size: many; J: TRBJ1-2; V: TRBV4-2; CDR3: CASSQDSQGPYGYTF
size: many; J: TRBJ1-4; V: TRBV9; CDR3: CASSVGGAGNEKLFF
size: many; J: TRBJ1-5; V: TRBV6-2/TRBV6-3; CDR3: CASGEADQPQHF
size: many; J: TRBJ1-1; V: TRBV12-3/TRBV12-4; CDR3: CASSTRDRNTEAFF
size: many; J: TRBJ1-1; V: TRBV10-3; CDR3: CAISGGLTGSEAFF
size: many; J: TRBJ2-3; V: TRBV11-2; CDR3: CASSFQPFDTPTQYF
size: many; J: TRBJ1-1; V: TRBV4-1; CDR3: CASSRPPQGLNTEAFF
size: many; J: TRBJ1-2; V: TRBV6-5; CDR3: CASSPTVLGARGYTF
size: many; J: TRBJ1-1; V: TRBV28; CDR3: CASPQVPGQGLDTEAFF
size: many; J: TRBJ2-1; V: TRBV7-2; CDR3: CASSLYVLGYNEQFF
size: many; J: TRBJ1-2; V: TRBV3-1; CDR3: CASSQAGVGYTF
size: many; J: TRBJ2-2; V: TRBV5-1; CDR3: CASSPGQPIYTGELFF
size: NA; J: TRBJ2-1; V: TRBV5-1; CDR3: CASSLVTPEQFF
size: many; J: TRBJ1-2; V: TRBV5-1; CDR3: CASSQGWKLGTRENYGYTF
size: many; J: TRBJ2-2; V: TRBV4-1; CDR3: CASSQEYRGTGELFF
size: NA; J: TRBJ1-1; V: TRBV28; CDR3: CASNILAAMNTEAFF
size: many; J: TRBJ1-1; V: TRBV29-1; CDR3: CSVVGQGNTEAFF
size: few; J: TRBJ2-1; V: TRBV11-3; CDR3: CASSPGTGNYNEQFF
size: many; J: TRBJ1-5; V: TRBV10-3; CDR3: CAISEGTGRGQPQHF
size: many; J: TRBJ2-2; V: TRBV7-9; CDR3: CASRSRLAVGTGELFF
size: many; J: TRBJ2-7; V: TRBV10-3; CDR3: CAISVGPRLNYEQYF